This entry describes one T cell receptor beta chain. This clone appeared a few times. Its antigen specificity is not known. No quality values exist for individual bases; no much larger clone is one base distant. The V and J ends are trimmed by 0 bases and 5 bases, leaving 8 bases between them. The CDR3 numbers 14 residues from cysteine through phenylalanine. The CDR3 DNA has 42 bases and is translated from base 1. According to the germline V gene, CDR1 reads SGHRS and CDR2 reads YFSETQ. The sample is drawn from a study of control samples from healthy donors and cancer patients (TCRdb year 2020). Library preparation was by the immunoSEQ multiplex PCR assay. Entries here come from immuneACCESS through TCRdb and include only in-frame sequences with V and J called. Some clones fail to appear in such tables; in the studies checked, an unresolved V gene covers under half of the shortfall, and the cause of the remainder is unknown. The sample table contains about 140,000 clones; only one count was recorded for around 90% of them. The biggest ten clones account for over 6% of the sample.

The sample taken for sequencing was blood. The rearranged chain carries TRBV5-1 and TRBJ1-4; TRBD1 is a possible D gene, resting on 5 matching bases. The TCR originated in a man younger than 35 in good health. The CDR3 reads as follows: CASSLGGRNEKLFF. The DNA sequence is TGCGCCAGCAGCTTGGGGGGACGGAATGAAAAACTGTTTTTT.